Listed here are 27 T cell receptor beta chains from one sample, sequenced in a study of blood T cell repertoires in COVID-19. Produced via immunoSEQ multiplex PCR; TCRdb's table is partial and in-frame only. This sample has about 190,000 clones, with about 88% found just once. Sequenced: peripheral blood. These receptors originate from a human donor in a cohort sampled during active COVID-19.

CDR3 nucleotides: TGCGCCAGCAGCCGAAACTTGGCGGAGAGTTACAATGAGCAGTTCTTC. It encodes CASSRNLAESYNEQFF. The gene calls are TRBV4-3 and TRBJ2-1; D is unresolved. V was shortened by 4 bases and J by 4 bases, with 17 bases between the two germline ends. The CDR3 extends over 16 amino acids. CDR1 and CDR2 from the germline V gene are LGHNA and YSLEER.

This chain uses TRBV3-1 (or the pseudogene TRBV3-2) with TRBJ2-5; D possibly corresponds to TRBD2 (7 bases). V was cut by 4 bases and J by 0 bases, with 12 bases left in between. Germline V gene sequence: CDR1 LGHDT, CDR2 YNNKEL (reference sequence). This CDR3 comprises 15 residues. The DNA for the CDR3 is TGTGCCAGCAGCCCGAGCGGGACAAACCAAGAGACCCAGTACTTC. Its translation is CASSPSGTNQETQYF.

This clone has a single count. The chain is built from TRBV7-9 and TRBJ2-7, with TRBD1 as a possible D gene (5 bases). Between the trimmed V and J ends, which lost 0 bases and 3 bases, there was a span of 15 bases. The CDR3 is made up of 16 amino acids. Germline values: CDR1 SEHNR, CDR2 FQNEAQ (reference sequence). The CDR3 DNA reads as TGTGCCAGCAGCTTAGCGAAGGGGAAGCAAGACTACGAGCAGTACTTC. Encoded protein: CASSLAKGKQDYEQYF.

The V and J genes are TRBV3-1 (or the pseudogene TRBV3-2) and TRBJ2-1; 7 bases are a match to TRBD1. Germline V gives CDR1 LGHDT, CDR2 YNNKEL (reference sequence). This CDR3 spans 14 amino acids. J lost 13 bases, V lost 0 bases, and 9 bases had no gene match. CDR3 loop: CASSQELRDRAQFF. The DNA for the CDR3 is TGTGCCAGCAGCCAAGAGTTACGAGACAGGGCCCAGTTCTTC.

The sample holds a few counts of this clone. V is TRBV6-2 or TRBV6-3 and J is TRBJ2-7; TRBD2 matches 8 bases. Trimming removed 5 bases from V and 0 bases from J; junction bases left unmatched: 12. The CDR3 contains 17 residues. CDR1 is MNHEY, CDR2 SVGEGT, per germline. Here the CDR3 reads CASSTIQSGSASYEQYF. CDR3 DNA sequence: TGTGCCAGCAGTACCATTCAAAGCGGGAGCGCCTCCTACGAGCAGTACTTC.

V and J are TRBV7-2 and TRBJ2-7; tentatively, D is TRBD2 (7 bases). There are 16 residues in the CDR3. Germline CDR1 SGHTA, CDR2 FQGNSA. The ends were cut back, 5 bases at V and 0 bases at J, with 17 bases in the middle. The CDR3 DNA is TGTGCCAGCAGCGCCCGGGGGGCGGGGTCCTCCTACGAGCAGTACTTC. This translates into CASSARGAGSSYEQYF.

In DNA form, the CDR3 reads TGTGCCAGCAGCCGGGACAGGGAGGATGAAAAACTGTTTTTT. Its protein product is CASSRDREDEKLFF. V is TRBV7-9 and J is TRBJ1-4, with 9 nucleotides matching TRBD1. V trimming: 5 bases; J trimming: 6 bases; junction bases outside the gene matches: 4. The CDR3 has 14 amino acids. The germline V gene encodes CDR1 SEHNR and CDR2 FQNEAQ (reference sequence). Looking up the rest from reference TRBV7-9 and TRBJ1-4 gives the full variable domain: DTGVSQNPRHKITKRGQNVTFRCDPISEHNRLYWYRQTLGQGPEFLTYFQNEAQLEKSRLLSDRFSAERPKGSFSTLEIQRTEQGDSAMYLCASSRDREDEKLFFGSGTQLSVL.

This rearrangement joins TRBV24-1 to TRBJ2-5; 8 bases line up with TRBD1. From germline, CDR1 is KGHDR and CDR2 SFDVKD. The CDR3 covers 15 residues. Germline trimming cut 4 bases from V and 2 bases from J; bases unmatched to any gene: 5. The CDR3 DNA sequence: TGTGCCACCAGTGAGCGGACAGGGAAACAAGAGACCCAGTACTTC. It yields the protein CATSERTGKQETQYF.

The rearrangement joins TRBV3-1 (or the pseudogene TRBV3-2) to TRBJ2-1; the D is unclear. Trimming left V 1 base short and J 6 bases short, with 7 bases between. CDR1 is LGHDT, CDR2 YNNKEL, per germline (reference sequence). The length of the CDR3 is 13 residues. Written as DNA, the CDR3 is TGTGCCAGCAGCCAAGGTTTCAGCAATGAGCAGTTCTTC. It yields the protein CASSQGFSNEQFF.

The CDR3 nucleotides are TGCAGCGTTGATGCGGGGGGGCCAGATACGCAGTATTTT. Protein sequence: CSVDAGGPDTQYF. The chain recombines TRBV29-1 with TRBJ2-3; 9 bases match TRBD2. V shed 3 bases and J 4 bases; nucleotides not matched to a gene: 2. Germline CDR1 SQVTM, CDR2 ANQGSEA. This CDR3 spans 13 amino acids.

This clone was recorded a few times. The chain recombines TRBV18 with TRBJ2-7; 7 bases match TRBD1. The germline V gene encodes CDR1 KGHSH and CDR2 LQKENI. The V and J ends lost 5 bases and 5 bases, in that order; junction bases with no gene match: 6. The CDR3 consists of 13 residues. The CDR3 bases are TGTGCCAGCTCAAGAACAGGGGTGGACGAGCAGTACTTC. Translation gives CASSRTGVDEQYF.

The genes are TRBV28 and TRBJ2-4, with D possibly TRBD2 on 5 matching bases. CDR3 length: 14 residues. The ends were cut back, 6 bases at V and 0 bases at J, with 9 bases in the middle. Per germline, CDR1 MDHEN and CDR2 SYDVKM. CDR3 DNA sequence: TGTGCCAGCAGGGACTCGTTAGCCAAAAACATTCAGTACTTC. It specifies CASRDSLAKNIQYF.

The V and J genes are TRBV6-5 and TRBJ2-7; TRBD2 aligns across 7 bases. Germline values: CDR1 MNHEY, CDR2 SVGAGI. With V trimmed by 2 bases and J by 7 bases, 2 bases remained unmatched. The CDR3 totals 12 residues. In DNA, the CDR3 is TGTGCCAGCAGTTACGGGGGGGTGGAGCAGTACTTC. Its translation: CASSYGGVEQYF.

V usage is TRBV6-5 and J usage is TRBJ2-7; D might be TRBD2 (6 bases). The V gene's germline CDR1 is MNHEY and CDR2 SVGAGI. V lost 0 bases and J lost 1, with 7 bases in between. There are 14 residues in the CDR3. The CDR3 region is CASSYSAGSYEQYF. DNA of the CDR3: TGTGCCAGCAGTTACTCGGCGGGATCCTACGAGCAGTACTTC.

This chain links TRBV6-2 or TRBV6-3 with TRBJ2-2; possibly TRBD2 for D (6 bases). The length of the CDR3 is 17 residues. CDR1 and CDR2 from the germline V gene are MNHEY and SVGEGT. The V end lost 2 bases, the J end lost 4 bases, and 17 bases lay between the germline ends. The CDR3 coding sequence is TGTGCCAGCAGTTACCAGACCCCGGGACTTCCCACCGGGGAGCTGTTTTTT. The encoded protein is CASSYQTPGLPTGELFF.

V and J are TRBV18 and TRBJ2-5; D is possibly TRBD2 (6 bases). The CDR3 has 17 residues. CDR1 and CDR2 (germline): KGHSH, LQKENI. Trimming took off 0 bases at V and 5 bases at J, with 19 bases between the two ends. CDR3 DNA: TGTGCCAGCTCACCACCGGGGACTCGGACGGGGAAGGAGACCCAGTACTTC. Its translation: CASSPPGTRTGKETQYF.

V and J are TRBV7-8 and TRBJ1-5; D is perhaps TRBD1 (5 bases). Germline CDR1 reads SGHVS; CDR2 reads FQNEAQ. Trimming pared 3 bases from V and 3 bases from J, leaving 18 bases between. The CDR3 runs to 17 residues. Here the CDR3 reads CASSFSTGLPLNQPQHF. Written as DNA, the CDR3 is TGTGCCAGCAGCTTCTCCACGGGACTCCCGCTCAATCAGCCCCAGCATTTT.

The chain joins TRBV19 to TRBJ2-5; TRBD2 aligns across 7 bases. V dropped 1 base and J dropped 4; count of bases not matched to a gene: 6. This CDR3 has 15 amino acids. The germline CDR1 and CDR2 sequences are LNHDA and SQIVND (reference sequence). This CDR3 reads CASSIGASGRETQYF. In DNA form, the CDR3 reads TGTGCCAGTAGTATAGGGGCTAGCGGTAGAGAGACCCAGTACTTC.

The chain carries TRBV9 and TRBJ1-4, with a possible D match to TRBD1 (6 bases). CDR3 length equals 16 residues. Trimming pared 4 bases from V and 2 bases from J, leaving 15 bases between. Germline assignment: CDR1 SGDLS and CDR2 YYNGEE. In DNA form, the CDR3 reads TGTGCCAGCAGCCCACAGGGTATTAGGACTAATGAAAAACTGTTTTTT. Translated: CASSPQGIRTNEKLFF.

The chain couples TRBV6-2 or TRBV6-3 to TRBJ1-5; D is ambiguous. The CDR3 totals 17 residues. Germline CDR1 is MNHEY and CDR2 is SVGEGT. Trimming took 1 base from V and 0 from J, leaving 13 bases between them. The CDR3 here is CASSYFSHRDSNQPQHF. CDR3 coding DNA: TGTGCCAGCAGTTACTTTTCCCATCGGGATAGCAATCAGCCCCAGCATTTT.

This chain joins TRBV11-3 and TRBJ2-3, with 9 bases fitting TRBD2. Trimming at V came to 3 bases and at J to 4 bases, leaving 5 bases not matched to a gene. The germline V gene encodes CDR1 SGHNT and CDR2 YENEEA. This CDR3 has 15 amino acids. For the CDR3, the DNA is TGTGCCAGCAGCTTCCGAGCGGGGGGCCCAGATACGCAGTATTTT. The encoded protein is CASSFRAGGPDTQYF.

The chain has TRBV7-2 and TRBJ2-3, with D possibly matching TRBD2 (5 bases). The V end lost 1 base, the J end lost 2 bases, and 13 bases lay between the germline ends. Germline V gene lookup returns CDR1 SGHTA and CDR2 FQGNSA. The CDR3 is 16 residues long. In DNA, the CDR3 is TGTGCCAGCAGCTTAGAATTCGGGAAGAACACAGATACGCAGTATTTT. As protein: CASSLEFGKNTDTQYF.

The chain combines TRBV6-5 with TRBJ1-5; D is undetermined. Germline V gene lookup returns CDR1 MNHEY and CDR2 SVGAGI. CDR3 size: 13 residues. The ends were cut back, 2 bases at V and 1 base at J, with 3 bases in the middle. In DNA form, the CDR3 reads TGTGCCAGCAGTTACGGCAGCAATCAGCCCCAGCATTTT. Its translation: CASSYGSNQPQHF.

The J gene is TRBJ2-3, the V gene TRBV2, with 14 bases fitting TRBD2. The germline CDR1 and CDR2 sequences are SNHLY and FYNNEI. The V gene end was trimmed by 6 bases and the J gene end by 6 bases; junction bases not matched to a gene: 5. The CDR3 spans 15 residues. DNA for the CDR3: TGTGCCAGCAGCCAGACTAGCGGGGGGGCCGATACGCAGTATTTT. Its translation: CASSQTSGGADTQYF.

This clone is a singleton in its sample. The chain couples TRBV6-5 to TRBJ1-3; no clear D gene. Germline V gives CDR1 MNHEY, CDR2 SVGAGI. The CDR3 extends over 14 amino acids. V was pared by 5 bases and J by 0 bases, with 8 bases between. For the CDR3, the DNA is TGTGCCAGCAGTAGCCCGGGCTCTGGAAACACCATATATTTT. Amino acids: CASSSPGSGNTIYF.

This chain uses TRBV11-3 with TRBJ2-3; 7 bases fit TRBD2. The CDR3 is 15 amino acids. V was clipped by 4 bases and J by 4 bases; unmatched bases: 8. In germline, CDR1 is SGHNT, CDR2 YENEEA. Here the CDR3 reads CASSSTSGAPDTQYF. In DNA form, the CDR3 reads TGTGCCAGCAGCTCAACAAGCGGGGCCCCAGATACGCAGTATTTT.

The gene calls are TRBV5-5 and TRBJ2-2, with D possibly TRBD2 on 7 matching bases. This CDR3 has 15 amino acids. Trimming left V 2 bases short and J 3 bases short, with 11 bases between. Germline-derived CDR1 and CDR2 are SGHKS and YYEKEE (reference sequence). CDR3 amino acids: CASSLGGGDTGELFF. The CDR3 nucleotides read TGTGCCAGCAGCTTAGGGGGGGGTGACACCGGGGAGCTGTTTTTT.